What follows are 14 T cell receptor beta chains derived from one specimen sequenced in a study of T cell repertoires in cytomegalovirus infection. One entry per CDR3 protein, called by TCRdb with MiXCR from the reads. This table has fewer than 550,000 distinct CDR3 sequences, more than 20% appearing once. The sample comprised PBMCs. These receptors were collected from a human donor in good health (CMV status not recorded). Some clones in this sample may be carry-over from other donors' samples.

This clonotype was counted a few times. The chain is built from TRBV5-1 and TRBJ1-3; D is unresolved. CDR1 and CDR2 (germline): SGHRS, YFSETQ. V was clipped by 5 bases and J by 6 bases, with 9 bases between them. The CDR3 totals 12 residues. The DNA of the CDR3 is TGCGCCAGCAGACCCGACAAAAACACCATATATTTT. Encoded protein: CASRPDKNTIYF. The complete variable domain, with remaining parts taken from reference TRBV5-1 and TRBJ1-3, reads KAGVTQTPRYLIKTRGQQVTLSCSPISGHRSVSWYQQTPGQGLQFLFEYFSETQRNKGNFPGRFSGRQFSNSRSEMNVSTLELGDSALYLCASRPDKNTIYFGEGSWLTVV.

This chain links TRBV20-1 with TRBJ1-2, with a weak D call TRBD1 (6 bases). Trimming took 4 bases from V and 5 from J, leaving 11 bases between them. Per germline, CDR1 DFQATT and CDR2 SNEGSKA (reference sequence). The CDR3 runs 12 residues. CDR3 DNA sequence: TGCAGTGCTAATGGACAGATGTATGGCTACACCTTC. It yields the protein CSANGQMYGYTF.

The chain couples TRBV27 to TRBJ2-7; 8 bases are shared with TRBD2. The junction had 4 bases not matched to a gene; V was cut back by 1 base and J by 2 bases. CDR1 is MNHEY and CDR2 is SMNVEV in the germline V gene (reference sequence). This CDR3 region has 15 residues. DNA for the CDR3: TGTGCCAGCAGTTTATTAGCGGGACCAGCCTACGAGCAGTACTTC. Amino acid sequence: CASSLLAGPAYEQYF.

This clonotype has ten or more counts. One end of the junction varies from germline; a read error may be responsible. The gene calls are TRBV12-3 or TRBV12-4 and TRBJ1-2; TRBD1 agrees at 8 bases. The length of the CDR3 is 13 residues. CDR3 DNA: TGTGCCAGCACCCAGGGGGCCAACTACGGCTACACCTTC. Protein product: CASTQGANYGYTF.

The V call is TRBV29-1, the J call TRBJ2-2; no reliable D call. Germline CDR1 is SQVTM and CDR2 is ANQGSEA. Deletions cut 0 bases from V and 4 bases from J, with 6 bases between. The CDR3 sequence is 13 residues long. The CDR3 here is CSVEEEFTGELFF. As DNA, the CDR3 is TGCAGCGTTGAAGAGGAGTTCACCGGGGAGCTGTTTTTT.

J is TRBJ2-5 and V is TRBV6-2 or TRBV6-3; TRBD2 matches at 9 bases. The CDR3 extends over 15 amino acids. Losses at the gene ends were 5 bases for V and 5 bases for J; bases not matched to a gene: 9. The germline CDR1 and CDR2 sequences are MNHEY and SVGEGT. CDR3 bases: TGTGCCAGCAGTGACTTGGGACTAGCAGGGGAGACCCAGTACTTC. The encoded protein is CASSDLGLAGETQYF.

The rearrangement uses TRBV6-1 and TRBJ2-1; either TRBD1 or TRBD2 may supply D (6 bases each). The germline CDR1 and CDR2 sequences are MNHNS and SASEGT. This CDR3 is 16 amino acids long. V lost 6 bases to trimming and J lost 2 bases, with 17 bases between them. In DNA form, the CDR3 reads TGTGCCAGCAGCCCGGGGGCGGAGGGAGCCTACAATGAGCAGTTCTTC. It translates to CASSPGAEGAYNEQFF.

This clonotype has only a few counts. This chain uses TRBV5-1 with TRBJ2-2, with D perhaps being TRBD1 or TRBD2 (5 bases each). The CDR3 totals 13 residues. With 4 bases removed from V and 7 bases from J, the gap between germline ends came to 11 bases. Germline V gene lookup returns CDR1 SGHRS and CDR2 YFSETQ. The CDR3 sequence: CASSRDPSGELFF. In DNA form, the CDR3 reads TGCGCCAGCAGCCGGGACCCTAGCGGGGAGCTGTTTTTT.

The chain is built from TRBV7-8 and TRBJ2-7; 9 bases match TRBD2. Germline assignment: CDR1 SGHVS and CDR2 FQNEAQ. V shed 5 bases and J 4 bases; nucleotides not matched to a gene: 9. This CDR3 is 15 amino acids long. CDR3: CASSTSSGKWYEQYF. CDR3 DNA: TGTGCCAGCAGCACCTCTAGCGGGAAATGGTACGAGCAGTACTTC. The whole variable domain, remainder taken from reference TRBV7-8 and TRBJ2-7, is GAGVSQSPRYKVAKRGQDVALRCDPISGHVSLFWYQQALGQGPEFLTYFQNEAQLDKSGLPSDRFFAERPEGSVSTLKIQRTQQEDSAVYLCASSTSSGKWYEQYFGPGTRLTVT.

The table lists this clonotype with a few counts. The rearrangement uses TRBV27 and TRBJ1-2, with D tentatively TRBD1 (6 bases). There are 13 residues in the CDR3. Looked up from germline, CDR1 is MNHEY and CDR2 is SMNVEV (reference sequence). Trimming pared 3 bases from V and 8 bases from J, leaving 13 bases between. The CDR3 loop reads CASSLWGAGGYTF. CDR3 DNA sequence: TGTGCCAGCAGTTTGTGGGGGGCTGGGGGCTACACCTTC.

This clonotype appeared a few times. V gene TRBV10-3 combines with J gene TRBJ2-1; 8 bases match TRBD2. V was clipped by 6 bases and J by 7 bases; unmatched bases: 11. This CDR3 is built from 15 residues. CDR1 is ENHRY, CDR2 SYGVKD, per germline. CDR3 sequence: CAISQTSGLVNEQFF. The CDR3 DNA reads TGTGCCATCAGCCAAACTAGCGGTCTGGTTAATGAGCAGTTCTTC.

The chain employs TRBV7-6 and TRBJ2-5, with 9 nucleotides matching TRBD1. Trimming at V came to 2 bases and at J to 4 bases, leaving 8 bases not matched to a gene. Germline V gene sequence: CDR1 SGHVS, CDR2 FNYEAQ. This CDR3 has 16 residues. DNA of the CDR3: TGTGCCAGCAGCTTACTGGGTGACAGGGGGGGAGAGACCCAGTACTTC. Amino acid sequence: CASSLLGDRGGETQYF.

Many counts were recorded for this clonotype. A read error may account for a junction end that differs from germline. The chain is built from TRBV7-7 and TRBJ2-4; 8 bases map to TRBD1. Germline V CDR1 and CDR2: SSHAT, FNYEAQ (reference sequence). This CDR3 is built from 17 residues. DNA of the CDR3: TGTGCTAGCAGCTTAGCGGACAGGGCGGCGACCAAAAACATTCAGTACTTC. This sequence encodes CASSLADRAATKNIQYF.

The CDR3 region is CASSLTGPGLETQYF. Written as DNA, the CDR3 is TGTGCCAGCAGCTTAACAGGACCCGGCTTAGAGACCCAGTACTTC. The rearrangement links TRBV7-2 to TRBJ2-5; the D gene is possibly TRBD1 (5 bases). Trimming cost V 2 bases and J 4 bases, with 14 bases left between them. Germline lookup yields CDR1 SGHTA and CDR2 FQGNSA. This CDR3 has 15 amino acids.